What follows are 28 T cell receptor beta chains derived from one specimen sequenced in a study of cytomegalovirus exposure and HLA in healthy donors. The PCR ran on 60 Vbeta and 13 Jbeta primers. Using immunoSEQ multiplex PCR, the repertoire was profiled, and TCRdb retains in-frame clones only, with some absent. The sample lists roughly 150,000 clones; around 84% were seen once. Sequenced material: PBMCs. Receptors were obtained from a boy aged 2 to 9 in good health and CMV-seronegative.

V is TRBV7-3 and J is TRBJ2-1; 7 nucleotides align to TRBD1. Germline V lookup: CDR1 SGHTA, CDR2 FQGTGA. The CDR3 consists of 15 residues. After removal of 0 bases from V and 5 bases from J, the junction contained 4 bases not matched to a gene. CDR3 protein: CASSLTGTEDNEQFF. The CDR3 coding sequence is TGTGCCAGCAGCTTAACCGGGACAGAAGACAATGAGCAGTTCTTC.

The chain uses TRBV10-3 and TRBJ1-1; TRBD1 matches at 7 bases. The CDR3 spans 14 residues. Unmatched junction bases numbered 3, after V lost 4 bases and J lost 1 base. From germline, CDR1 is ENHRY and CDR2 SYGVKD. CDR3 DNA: TGTGCCATCAGTGGGGGACAGTCGAACACTGAAGCTTTCTTT. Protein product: CAISGGQSNTEAFF.

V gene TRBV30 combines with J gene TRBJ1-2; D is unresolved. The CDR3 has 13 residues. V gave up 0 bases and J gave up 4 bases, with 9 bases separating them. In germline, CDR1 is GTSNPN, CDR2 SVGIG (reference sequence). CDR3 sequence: CAWSVSSSYGYTF. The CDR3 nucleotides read TGTGCCTGGAGTGTATCGTCTAGCTATGGCTACACCTTC.

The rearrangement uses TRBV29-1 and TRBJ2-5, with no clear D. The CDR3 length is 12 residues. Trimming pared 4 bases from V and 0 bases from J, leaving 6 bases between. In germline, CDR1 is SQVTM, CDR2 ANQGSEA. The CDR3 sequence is CSVAQNQETQYF. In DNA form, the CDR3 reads TGCAGCGTTGCACAGAACCAAGAGACCCAGTACTTC.

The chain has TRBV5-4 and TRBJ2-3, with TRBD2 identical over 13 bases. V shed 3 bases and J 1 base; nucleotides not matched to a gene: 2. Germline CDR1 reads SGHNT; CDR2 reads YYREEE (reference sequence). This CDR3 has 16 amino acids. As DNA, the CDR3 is TGTGCCAGCAGCTATGGACTAGCGGGGGGCACAGATACGCAGTATTTT. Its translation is CASSYGLAGGTDTQYF. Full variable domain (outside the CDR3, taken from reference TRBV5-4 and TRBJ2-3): ETGVTQSPTHLIKTRGQQVTLRCSSQSGHNTVSWYQQALGQGPQFIFQYYREEENGRGNFPPRFSGLQFPNYSSELNVNALELDDSALYLCASSYGLAGGTDTQYFGPGTRLTVL.

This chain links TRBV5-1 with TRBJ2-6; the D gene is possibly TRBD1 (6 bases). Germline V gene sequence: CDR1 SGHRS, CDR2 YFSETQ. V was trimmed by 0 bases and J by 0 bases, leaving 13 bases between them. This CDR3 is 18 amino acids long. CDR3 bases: TGCGCCAGCAGCTTGGTAACAGGGCCTAGCTCTGGGGCCAACGTCCTGACTTTC. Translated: CASSLVTGPSSGANVLTF.

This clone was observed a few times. The DNA for the CDR3 is TGTGCCAGCAGCTTAGCCTGGGGCGGTGAAAAACTGTTTTTT. Translated, it gives CASSLAWGGEKLFF. The chain uses TRBV11-3 and TRBJ1-4; D may be TRBD1 (5 bases). V lost 1 base and J lost 7, with 10 bases in between. In germline, CDR1 is SGHNT, CDR2 YENEEA. The CDR3 covers 14 residues. Complete variable domain (other parts from reference TRBV11-3 and TRBJ1-4): EAGVVQSPRYKIIEKKQPVAFWCNPISGHNTLYWYLQNLGQGPELLIRYENEEAVDDSQLPKDRFSAERLKGVDSTLKIQPAELGDSAVYLCASSLAWGGEKLFFGSGTQLSVL.

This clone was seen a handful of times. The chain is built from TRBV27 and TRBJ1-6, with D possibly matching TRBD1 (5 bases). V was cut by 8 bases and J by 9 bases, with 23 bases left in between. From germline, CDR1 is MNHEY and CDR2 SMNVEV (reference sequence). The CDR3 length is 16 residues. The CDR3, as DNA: TGTGCCAGCGGACCATTGGGGGACTGCATATGTTCACCCCTCCACTTT. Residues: CASGPLGDCICSPLHF.

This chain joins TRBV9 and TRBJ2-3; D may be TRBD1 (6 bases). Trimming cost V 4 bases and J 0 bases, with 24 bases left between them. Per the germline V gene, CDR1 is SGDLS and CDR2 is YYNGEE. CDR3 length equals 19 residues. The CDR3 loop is CASSLTGQGLSSSTDTQYF. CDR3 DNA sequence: TGTGCCAGCAGCCTAACGGGGCAGGGGCTTAGTTCTAGCACAGATACGCAGTATTTT.

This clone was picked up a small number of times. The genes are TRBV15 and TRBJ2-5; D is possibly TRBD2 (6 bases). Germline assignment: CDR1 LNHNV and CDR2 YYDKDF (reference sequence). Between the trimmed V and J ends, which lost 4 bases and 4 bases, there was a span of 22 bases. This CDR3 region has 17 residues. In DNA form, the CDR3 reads TGTGCCACCAGCACCGCCCAGGAGGGCTTGGTAGCAGAGACCCAGTACTTC. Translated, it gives CATSTAQEGLVAETQYF. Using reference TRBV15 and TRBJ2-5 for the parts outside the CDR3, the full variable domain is DAMVIQNPRYQVTQFGKPVTLSCSQTLNHNVMYWYQQKSSQAPKLLFHYYDKDFNNEADTPDNFQSRRPNTSFCFLDIRSPGLGDTAMYLCATSTAQEGLVAETQYFGPGTRLLVL.

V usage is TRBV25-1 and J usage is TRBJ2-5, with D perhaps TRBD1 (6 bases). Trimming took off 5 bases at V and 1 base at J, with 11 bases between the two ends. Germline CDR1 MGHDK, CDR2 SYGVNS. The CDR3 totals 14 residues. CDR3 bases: TGTGCCAGCAGTCCGGGACACTTCCAAGAGACCCAGTACTTC. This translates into CASSPGHFQETQYF.

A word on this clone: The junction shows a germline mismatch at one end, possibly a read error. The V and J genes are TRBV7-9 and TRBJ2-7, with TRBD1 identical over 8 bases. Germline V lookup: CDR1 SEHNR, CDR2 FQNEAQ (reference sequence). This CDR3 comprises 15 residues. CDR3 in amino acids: CASSLGLQGVHEQHF. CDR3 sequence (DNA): TGTGCCAGCAGCTTAGGTCTACAGGGGGTCCACGAGCAGCACTTC.

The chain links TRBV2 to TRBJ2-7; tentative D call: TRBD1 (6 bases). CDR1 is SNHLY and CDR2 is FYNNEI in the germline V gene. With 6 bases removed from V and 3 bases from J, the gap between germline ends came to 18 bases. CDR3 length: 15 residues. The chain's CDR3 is CASSSPLQGSYEQYF. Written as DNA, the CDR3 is TGTGCCAGCAGCTCACCGCTACAGGGAAGCTACGAGCAGTACTTC.

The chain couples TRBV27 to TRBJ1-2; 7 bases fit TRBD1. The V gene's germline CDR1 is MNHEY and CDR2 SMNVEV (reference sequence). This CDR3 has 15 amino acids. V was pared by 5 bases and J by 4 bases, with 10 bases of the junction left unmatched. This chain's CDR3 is CASSAGQAAPYGYTF. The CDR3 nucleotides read TGTGCCAGCAGTGCCGGACAGGCCGCCCCCTATGGCTACACCTTC.

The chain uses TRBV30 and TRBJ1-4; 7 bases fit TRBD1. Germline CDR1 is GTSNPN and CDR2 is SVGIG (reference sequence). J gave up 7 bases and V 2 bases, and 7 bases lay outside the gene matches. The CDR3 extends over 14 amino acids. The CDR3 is CAWSNGRGVEKLFF. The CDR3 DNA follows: TGTGCCTGGAGTAACGGCAGGGGGGTTGAAAAACTGTTTTTT.

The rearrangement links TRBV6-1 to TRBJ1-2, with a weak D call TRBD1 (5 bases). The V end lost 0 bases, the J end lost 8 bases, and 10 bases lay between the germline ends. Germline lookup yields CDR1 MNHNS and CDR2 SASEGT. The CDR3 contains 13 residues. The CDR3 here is CASSEALGGGYTF. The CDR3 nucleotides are TGTGCCAGCAGTGAAGCGCTCGGGGGAGGCTACACCTTC.

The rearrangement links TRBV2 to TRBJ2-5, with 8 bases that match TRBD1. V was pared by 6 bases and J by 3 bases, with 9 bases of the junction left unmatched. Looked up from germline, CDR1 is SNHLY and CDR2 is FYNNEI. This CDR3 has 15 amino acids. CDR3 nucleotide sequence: TGTGCCAGCAGCCTGATACAGGGGGTTAAAGAGACCCAGTACTTC. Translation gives CASSLIQGVKETQYF.

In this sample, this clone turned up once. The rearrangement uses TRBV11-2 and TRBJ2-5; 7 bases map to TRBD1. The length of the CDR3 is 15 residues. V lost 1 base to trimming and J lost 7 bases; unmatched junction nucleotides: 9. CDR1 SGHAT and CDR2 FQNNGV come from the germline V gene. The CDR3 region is CASSLVLSQGVTQYF. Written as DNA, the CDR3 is TGTGCCAGCAGCTTAGTACTTAGTCAGGGGGTGACCCAGTACTTC. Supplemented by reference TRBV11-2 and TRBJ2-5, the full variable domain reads EAGVAQSPRYKIIEKRQSVAFWCNPISGHATLYWYQQILGQGPKLLIQFQNNGVVDDSQLPKDRFSAERLKGVDSTLKIQPAKLEDSAVYLCASSLVLSQGVTQYFGPGTRLLVL.

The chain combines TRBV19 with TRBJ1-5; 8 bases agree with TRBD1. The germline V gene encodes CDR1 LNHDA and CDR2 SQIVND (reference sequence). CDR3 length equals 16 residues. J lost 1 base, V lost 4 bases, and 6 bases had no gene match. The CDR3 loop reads CASSKRGQVSNQPQHF. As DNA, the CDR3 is TGTGCCAGTAGTAAAAGGGGACAGGTAAGCAATCAGCCCCAGCATTTT.

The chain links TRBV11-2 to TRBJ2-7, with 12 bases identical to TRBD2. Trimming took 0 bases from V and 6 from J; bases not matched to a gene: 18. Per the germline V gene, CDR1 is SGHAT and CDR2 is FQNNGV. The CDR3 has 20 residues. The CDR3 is CASSLDLTSGSFFRSTEQYF. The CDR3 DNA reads TGTGCCAGCAGCTTAGATCTGACTAGCGGGAGCTTTTTTCGTTCTACCGAGCAGTACTTC.

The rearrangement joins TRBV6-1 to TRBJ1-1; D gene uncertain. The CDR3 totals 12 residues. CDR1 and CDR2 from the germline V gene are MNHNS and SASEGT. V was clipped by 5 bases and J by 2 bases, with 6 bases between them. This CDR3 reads CASSQFNTEAFF. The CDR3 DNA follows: TGTGCCAGCAGTCAATTTAACACTGAAGCTTTCTTT.

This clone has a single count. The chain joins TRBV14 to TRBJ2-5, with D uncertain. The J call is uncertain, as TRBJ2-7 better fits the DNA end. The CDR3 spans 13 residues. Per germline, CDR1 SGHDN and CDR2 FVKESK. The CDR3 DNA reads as TGTGCCAGCAGCCAAGGTCTTATCTACGAGCAGTACTTC. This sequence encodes CASSQGLIYEQYF.

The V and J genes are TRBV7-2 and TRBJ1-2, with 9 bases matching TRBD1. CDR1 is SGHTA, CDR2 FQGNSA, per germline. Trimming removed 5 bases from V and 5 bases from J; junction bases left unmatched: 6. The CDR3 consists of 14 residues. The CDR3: CASSTRQGVYGYTF. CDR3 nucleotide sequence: TGTGCCAGCAGCACCCGACAGGGGGTATATGGCTACACCTTC.

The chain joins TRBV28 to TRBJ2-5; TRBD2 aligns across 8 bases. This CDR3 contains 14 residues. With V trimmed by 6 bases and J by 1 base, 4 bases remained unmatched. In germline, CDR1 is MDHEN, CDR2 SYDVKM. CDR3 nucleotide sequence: TGTGCCAGCAGCCGGGAGGGGATCCAAGAGACCCAGTACTTC. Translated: CASSREGIQETQYF.

CDR3 amino acids: CASSLVPGTVTDTQYF. The CDR3 nucleotides read TGTGCCAGCAGCTTAGTCCCCGGGACAGTCACAGATACGCAGTATTTT. The chain recombines TRBV11-1 with TRBJ2-3, with 7 bases lining up with TRBD1. Germline V gives CDR1 SGHAT, CDR2 FQDESV (reference sequence). V dropped 1 base and J dropped 2; count of bases not matched to a gene: 6. The CDR3 is made up of 16 amino acids. Filled out from reference TRBV11-1 and TRBJ2-3, the complete variable domain reads EAEVAQSPRYKITEKSQAVAFWCDPISGHATLYWYRQILGQGPELLVQFQDESVVDDSQLPKDRFSAERLKGVDSTLKIQPAELGDSAMYLCASSLVPGTVTDTQYFGPGTRLTVL.

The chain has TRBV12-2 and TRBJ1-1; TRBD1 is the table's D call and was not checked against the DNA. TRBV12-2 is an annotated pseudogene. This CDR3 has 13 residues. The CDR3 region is CASRFRDRSEAFF. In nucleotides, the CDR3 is TGTGCAAGTCGCTTCAGGGACAGGTCTGAAGCTTTCTTT.

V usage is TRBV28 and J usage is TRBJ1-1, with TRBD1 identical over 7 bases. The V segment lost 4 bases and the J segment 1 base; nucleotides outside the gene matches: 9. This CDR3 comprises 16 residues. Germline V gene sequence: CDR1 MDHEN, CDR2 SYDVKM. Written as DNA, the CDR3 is TGTGCCAGCAGTTCATTTTGGACAGGATCGAACACTGAAGCTTTCTTT. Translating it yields CASSSFWTGSNTEAFF.

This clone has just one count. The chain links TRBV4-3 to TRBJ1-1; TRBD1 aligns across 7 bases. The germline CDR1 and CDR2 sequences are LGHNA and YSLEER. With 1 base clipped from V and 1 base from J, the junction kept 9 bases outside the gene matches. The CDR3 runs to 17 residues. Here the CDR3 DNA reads TGCGCCAGCAGCCAAGTCCCCAGGGGGTCATCGAACACTGAAGCTTTCTTT. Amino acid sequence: CASSQVPRGSSNTEAFF.